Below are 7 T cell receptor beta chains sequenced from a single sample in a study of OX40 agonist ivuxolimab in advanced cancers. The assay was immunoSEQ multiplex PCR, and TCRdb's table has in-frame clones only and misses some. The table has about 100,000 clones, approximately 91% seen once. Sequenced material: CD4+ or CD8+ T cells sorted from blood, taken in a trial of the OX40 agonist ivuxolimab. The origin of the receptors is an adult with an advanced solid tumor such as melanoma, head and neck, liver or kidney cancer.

The CDR3 here is CASSLGHGTGELFF. CDR3 DNA: TGCGCCAGCAGCTTAGGACATGGCACCGGGGAGCTGTTTTTT. The chain is built from TRBV5-1 and TRBJ2-2; the D gene is possibly TRBD1 (5 bases). Germline V gene sequence: CDR1 SGHRS, CDR2 YFSETQ. V was trimmed by 2 bases and J by 4 bases, leaving 9 bases between them. The CDR3 is made up of 14 amino acids.

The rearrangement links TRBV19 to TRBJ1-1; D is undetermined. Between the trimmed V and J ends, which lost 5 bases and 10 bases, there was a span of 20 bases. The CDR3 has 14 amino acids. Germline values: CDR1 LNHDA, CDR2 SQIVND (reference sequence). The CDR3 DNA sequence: TGTGCCAGTAGTCAAACAAGCGAATCAATGGGAGCTTTCTTT. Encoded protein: CASSQTSESMGAFF. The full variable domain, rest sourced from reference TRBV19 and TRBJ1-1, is DGGITQSPKYLFRKEGQNVTLSCEQNLNHDAMYWYRQDPGQGLRLIYYSQIVNDFQKGDIAEGYSVSREKKESFPLTVTSAQKNPTAFYLCASSQTSESMGAFFGQGTRLTVV.

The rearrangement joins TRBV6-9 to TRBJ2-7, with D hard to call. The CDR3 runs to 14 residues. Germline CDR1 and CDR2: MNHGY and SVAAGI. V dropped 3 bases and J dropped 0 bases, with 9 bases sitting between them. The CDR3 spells CASSYSQDSYEQYF. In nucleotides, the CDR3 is TGTGCCAGCAGTTACTCCCAGGACTCCTACGAGCAGTACTTC.

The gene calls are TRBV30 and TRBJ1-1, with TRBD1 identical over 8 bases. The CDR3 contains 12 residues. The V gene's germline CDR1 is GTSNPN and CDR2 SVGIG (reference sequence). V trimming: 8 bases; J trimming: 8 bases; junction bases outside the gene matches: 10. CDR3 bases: TGTGCCACCCGGACAGGGCCGGGGGAAGCTTTCTTT. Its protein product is CATRTGPGEAFF.

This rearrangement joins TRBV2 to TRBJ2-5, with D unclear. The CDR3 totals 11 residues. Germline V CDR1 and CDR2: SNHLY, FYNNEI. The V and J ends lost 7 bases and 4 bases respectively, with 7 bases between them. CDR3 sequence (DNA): TGTGCCAGCAATCTGGGAGAGACCCAGTACTTC. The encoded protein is CASNLGETQYF.

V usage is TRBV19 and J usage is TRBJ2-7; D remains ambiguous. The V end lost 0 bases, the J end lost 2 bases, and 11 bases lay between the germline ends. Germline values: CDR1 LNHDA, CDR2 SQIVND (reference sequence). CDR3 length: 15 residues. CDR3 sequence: CASSIDWVGAYEQYF. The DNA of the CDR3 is TGTGCCAGTAGTATAGATTGGGTAGGAGCCTACGAGCAGTACTTC.

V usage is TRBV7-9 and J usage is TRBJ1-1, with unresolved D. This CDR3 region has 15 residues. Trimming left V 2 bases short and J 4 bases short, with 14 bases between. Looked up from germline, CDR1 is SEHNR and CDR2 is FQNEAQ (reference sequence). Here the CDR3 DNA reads TGTGCCAGCAGCTTATTTCGCATCGGGAGCACTGAAGCTTTCTTT. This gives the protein CASSLFRIGSTEAFF. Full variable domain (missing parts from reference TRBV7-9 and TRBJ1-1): DTGVSQNPRHKITKRGQNVTFRCDPISEHNRLYWYRQTLGQGPEFLTYFQNEAQLEKSRLLSDRFSAERPKGSFSTLEIQRTEQGDSAMYLCASSLFRIGSTEAFFGQGTRLTVV.